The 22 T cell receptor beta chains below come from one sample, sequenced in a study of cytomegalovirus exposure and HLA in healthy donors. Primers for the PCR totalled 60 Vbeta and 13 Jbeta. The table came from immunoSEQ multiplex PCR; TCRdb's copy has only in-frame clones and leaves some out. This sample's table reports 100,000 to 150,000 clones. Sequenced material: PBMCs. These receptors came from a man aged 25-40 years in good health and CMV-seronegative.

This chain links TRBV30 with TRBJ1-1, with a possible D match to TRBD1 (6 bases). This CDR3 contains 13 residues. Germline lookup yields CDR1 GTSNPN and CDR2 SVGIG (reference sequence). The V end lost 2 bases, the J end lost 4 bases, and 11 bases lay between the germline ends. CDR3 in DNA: TGTGCCTGGAGTTCGCTCAGGGGCACTGAAGCTTTCTTT. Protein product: CAWSSLRGTEAFF. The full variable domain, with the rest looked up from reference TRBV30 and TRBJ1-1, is SQTIHQWPATLVQPVGSPLSLECTVEGTSNPNLYWYRQAAGRGLQLLFYSVGIGQISSEVPQNLSASRPQDRQFILSSKKLLLSDSGFYLCAWSSLRGTEAFFGQGTRLTVV.

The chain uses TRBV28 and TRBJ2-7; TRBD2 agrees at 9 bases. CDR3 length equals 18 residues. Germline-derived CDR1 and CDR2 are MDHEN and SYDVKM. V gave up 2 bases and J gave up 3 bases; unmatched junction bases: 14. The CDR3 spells CASSLVVPGTSSYYEQYF. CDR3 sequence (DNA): TGTGCCAGCAGTTTAGTCGTTCCCGGGACTAGCTCTTACTACGAGCAGTACTTC.

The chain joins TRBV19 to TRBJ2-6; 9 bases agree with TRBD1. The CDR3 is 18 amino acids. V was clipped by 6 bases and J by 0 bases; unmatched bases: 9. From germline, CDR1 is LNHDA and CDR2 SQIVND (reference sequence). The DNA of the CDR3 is TGTGCCAGTAGAGACAGGGGGGGAACCTACTCTGGGGCCAACGTCCTGACTTTC. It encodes CASRDRGGTYSGANVLTF. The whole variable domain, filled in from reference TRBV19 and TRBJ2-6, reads DGGITQSPKYLFRKEGQNVTLSCEQNLNHDAMYWYRQDPGQGLRLIYYSQIVNDFQKGDIAEGYSVSREKKESFPLTVTSAQKNPTAFYLCASRDRGGTYSGANVLTFGAGSRLTVL.

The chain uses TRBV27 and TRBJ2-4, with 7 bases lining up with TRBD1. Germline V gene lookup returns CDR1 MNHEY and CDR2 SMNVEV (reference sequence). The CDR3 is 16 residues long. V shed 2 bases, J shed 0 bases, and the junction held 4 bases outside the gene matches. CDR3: CASSLGPGGAKNIQYF. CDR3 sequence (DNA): TGTGCCAGCAGTTTAGGTCCAGGGGGAGCCAAAAACATTCAGTACTTC.

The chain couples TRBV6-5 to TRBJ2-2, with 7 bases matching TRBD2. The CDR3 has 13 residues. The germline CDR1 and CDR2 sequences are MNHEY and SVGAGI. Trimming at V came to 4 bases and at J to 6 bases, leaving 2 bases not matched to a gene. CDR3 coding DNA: TGTGCCAGCAGTTCCACTAGCGCCGGGGAGCTGTTTTTT. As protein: CASSSTSAGELFF.

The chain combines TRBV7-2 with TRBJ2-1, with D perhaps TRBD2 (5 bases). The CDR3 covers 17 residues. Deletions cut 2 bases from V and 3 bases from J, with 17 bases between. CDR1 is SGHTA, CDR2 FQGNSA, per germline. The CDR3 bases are TGTGCCAGCAGCTTATTAGGTTCACTAGTAGGCTACAATGAGCAGTTCTTC. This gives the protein CASSLLGSLVGYNEQFF. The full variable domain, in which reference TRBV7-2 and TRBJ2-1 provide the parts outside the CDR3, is GAGVSQSPSNKVTEKGKDVELRCDPISGHTALYWYRQSLGQGLEFLIYFQGNSAPDKSGLPSDRFSAERTGGSVSTLTIQRTQQEDSAVYLCASSLLGSLVGYNEQFFGPGTRLTVL.

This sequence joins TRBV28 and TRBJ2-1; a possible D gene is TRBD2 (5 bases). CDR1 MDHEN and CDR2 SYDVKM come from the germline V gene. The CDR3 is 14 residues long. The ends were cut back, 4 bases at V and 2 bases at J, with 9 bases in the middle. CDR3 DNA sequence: TGTGCCAGCAGTTCTGAGGGCCCCTACAATGAGCAGTTCTTC. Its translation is CASSSEGPYNEQFF.

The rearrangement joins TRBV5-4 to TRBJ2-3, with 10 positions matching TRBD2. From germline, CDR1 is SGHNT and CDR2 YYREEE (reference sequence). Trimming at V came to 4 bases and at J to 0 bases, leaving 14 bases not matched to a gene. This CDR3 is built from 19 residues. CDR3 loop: CASSRGLAGELSSTDTQYF. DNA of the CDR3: TGTGCCAGCAGCCGGGGCCTAGCGGGAGAGCTATCTAGCACAGATACGCAGTATTTT.

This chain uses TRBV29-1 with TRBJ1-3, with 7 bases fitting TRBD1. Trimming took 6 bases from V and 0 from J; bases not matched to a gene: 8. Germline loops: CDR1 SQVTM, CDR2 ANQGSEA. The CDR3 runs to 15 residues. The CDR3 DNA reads TGCAGCGTGGCGGACAGGTTCAGCTCTGGAAACACCATATATTTT. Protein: CSVADRFSSGNTIYF.

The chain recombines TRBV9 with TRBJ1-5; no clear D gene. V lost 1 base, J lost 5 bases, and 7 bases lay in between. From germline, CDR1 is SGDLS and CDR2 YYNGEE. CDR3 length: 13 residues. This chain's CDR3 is CASSVQSDQPQHF. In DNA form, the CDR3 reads TGTGCCAGCAGCGTACAGAGCGATCAGCCCCAGCATTTT.

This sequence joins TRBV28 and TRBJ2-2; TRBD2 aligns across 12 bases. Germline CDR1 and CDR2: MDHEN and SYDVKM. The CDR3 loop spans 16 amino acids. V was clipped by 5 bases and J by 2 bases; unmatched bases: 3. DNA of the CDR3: TGTGCCAGCAGTCCGACTAGCGGGAGAAACACCGGGGAGCTGTTTTTT. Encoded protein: CASSPTSGRNTGELFF.

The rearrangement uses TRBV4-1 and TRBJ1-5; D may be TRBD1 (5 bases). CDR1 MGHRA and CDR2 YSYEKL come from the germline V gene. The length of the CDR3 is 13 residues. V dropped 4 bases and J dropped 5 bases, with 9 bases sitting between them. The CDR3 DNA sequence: TGCGCCAGCAGCCGCGTCAGGGATCAGCCCCAGCATTTT. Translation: CASSRVRDQPQHF.

This CDR3 reads CASSPGQGGTEAFF. The CDR3 nucleotides read TGTGCCAGCAGCCCGGGACAGGGAGGTACTGAAGCTTTCTTT. This chain links TRBV7-3 with TRBJ1-1, with 9 bases that match TRBD1. The V segment lost 5 bases and the J segment 5 bases; nucleotides outside the gene matches: 6. CDR1 and CDR2 (germline): SGHTA, FQGTGA. This CDR3 spans 14 amino acids. Full variable domain (rest looked up from reference TRBV7-3 and TRBJ1-1): GAGVSQTPSNKVTEKGKYVELRCDPISGHTALYWYRQSLGQGPEFLIYFQGTGAADDSGLPNDRFFAVRPEGSVSTLKIQRTERGDSAVYLCASSPGQGGTEAFFGQGTRLTVV.

The CDR3 loop reads CASSLRGFNSPLHF. In nucleotides, the CDR3 is TGTGCCAGCAGCTTAAGGGGGTTCAATTCACCCCTCCACTTT. V gene TRBV7-9 combines with J gene TRBJ1-6; possibly TRBD1 for D (6 bases). The germline V gene has CDR1 SEHNR and CDR2 FQNEAQ (reference sequence). CDR3 length equals 14 residues. V shed 2 bases and J shed 7 bases, with 9 bases lying between them.

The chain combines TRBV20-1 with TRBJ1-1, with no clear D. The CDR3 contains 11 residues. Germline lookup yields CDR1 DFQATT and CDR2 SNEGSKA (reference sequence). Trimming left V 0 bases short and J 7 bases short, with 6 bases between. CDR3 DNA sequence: TGCAGTGCTAGAGATCGGGATGAAGCTTTCTTT. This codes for CSARDRDEAFF.

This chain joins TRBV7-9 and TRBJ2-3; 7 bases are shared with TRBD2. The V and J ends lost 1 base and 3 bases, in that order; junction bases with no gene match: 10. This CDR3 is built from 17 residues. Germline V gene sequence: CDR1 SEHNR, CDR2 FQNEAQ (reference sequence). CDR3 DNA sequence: TGTGCCAGCAGCTTAGACTCCGGGGGGAGGGCAACAGATACGCAGTATTTT. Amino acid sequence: CASSLDSGGRATDTQYF.

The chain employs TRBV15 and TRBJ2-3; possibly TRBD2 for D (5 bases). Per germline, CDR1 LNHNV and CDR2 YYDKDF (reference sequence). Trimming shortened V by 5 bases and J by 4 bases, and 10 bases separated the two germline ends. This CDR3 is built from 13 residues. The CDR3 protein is CATSLATSDTQYF. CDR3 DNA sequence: TGTGCCACCAGCTTAGCGACCTCAGATACGCAGTATTTT. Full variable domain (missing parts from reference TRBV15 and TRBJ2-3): DAMVIQNPRYQVTQFGKPVTLSCSQTLNHNVMYWYQQKSSQAPKLLFHYYDKDFNNEADTPDNFQSRRPNTSFCFLDIRSPGLGDTAMYLCATSLATSDTQYFGPGTRLTVL.

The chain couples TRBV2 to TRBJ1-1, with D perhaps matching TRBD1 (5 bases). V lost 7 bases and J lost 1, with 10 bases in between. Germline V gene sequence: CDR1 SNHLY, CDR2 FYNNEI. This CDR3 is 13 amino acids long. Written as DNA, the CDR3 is TGTGCCAGCATTGACGACAGGAACACTGAAGCTTTCTTT. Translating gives CASIDDRNTEAFF.

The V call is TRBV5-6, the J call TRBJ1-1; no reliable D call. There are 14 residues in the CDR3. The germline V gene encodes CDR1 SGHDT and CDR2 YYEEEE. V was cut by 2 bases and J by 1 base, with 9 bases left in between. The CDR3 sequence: CASSLFQKNTEAFF. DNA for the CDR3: TGTGCCAGCAGCTTATTCCAGAAGAACACTGAAGCTTTCTTT.

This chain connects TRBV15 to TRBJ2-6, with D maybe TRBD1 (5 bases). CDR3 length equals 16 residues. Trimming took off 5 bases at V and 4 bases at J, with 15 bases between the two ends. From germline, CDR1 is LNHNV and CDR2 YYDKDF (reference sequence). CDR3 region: CATSGSTGSGANVLTF. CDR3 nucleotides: TGTGCCACCAGCGGAAGTACAGGCTCCGGGGCCAACGTCCTGACTTTC.

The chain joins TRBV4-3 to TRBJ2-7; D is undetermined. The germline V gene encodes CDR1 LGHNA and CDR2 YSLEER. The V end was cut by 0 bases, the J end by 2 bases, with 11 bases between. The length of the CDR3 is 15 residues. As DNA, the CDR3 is TGCGCCAGCAGCCAAGATCGCGGCGGCGCCTACGAGCAGTACTTC. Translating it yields CASSQDRGGAYEQYF.

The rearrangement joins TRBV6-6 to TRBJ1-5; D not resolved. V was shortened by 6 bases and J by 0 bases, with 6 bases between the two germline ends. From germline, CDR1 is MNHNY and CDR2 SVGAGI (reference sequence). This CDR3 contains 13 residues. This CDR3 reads CASRQFSNQPQHF. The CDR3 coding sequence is TGTGCCAGCAGACAGTTTAGCAATCAGCCCCAGCATTTT.